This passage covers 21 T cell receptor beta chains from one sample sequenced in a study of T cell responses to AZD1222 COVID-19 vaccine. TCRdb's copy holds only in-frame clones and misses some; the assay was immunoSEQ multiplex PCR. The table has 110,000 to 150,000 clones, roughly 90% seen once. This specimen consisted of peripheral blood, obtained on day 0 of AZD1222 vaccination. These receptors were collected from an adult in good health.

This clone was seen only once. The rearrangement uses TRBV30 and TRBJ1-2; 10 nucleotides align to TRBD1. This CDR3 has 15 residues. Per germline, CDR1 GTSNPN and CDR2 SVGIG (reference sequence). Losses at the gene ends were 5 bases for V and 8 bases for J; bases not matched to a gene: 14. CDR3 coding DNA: TGTGCCTGGGAAACCATGACAGGGGGCGGTAGGGGCTACACCTTC. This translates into CAWETMTGGGRGYTF.

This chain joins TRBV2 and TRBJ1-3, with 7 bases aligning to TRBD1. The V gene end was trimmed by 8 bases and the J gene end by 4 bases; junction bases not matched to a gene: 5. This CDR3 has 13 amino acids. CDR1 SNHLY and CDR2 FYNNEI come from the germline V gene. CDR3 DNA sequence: TGTGCCAGCCTAGGGACAGCCGGAAACACCATATATTTT. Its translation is CASLGTAGNTIYF.

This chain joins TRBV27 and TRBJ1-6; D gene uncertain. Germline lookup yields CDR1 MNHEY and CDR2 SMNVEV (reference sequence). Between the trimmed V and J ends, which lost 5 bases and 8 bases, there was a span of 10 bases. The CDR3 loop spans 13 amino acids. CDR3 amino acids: CASSPSSHSPLHF. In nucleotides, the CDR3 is TGTGCCAGCAGTCCTTCTAGTCATTCACCCCTCCACTTT.

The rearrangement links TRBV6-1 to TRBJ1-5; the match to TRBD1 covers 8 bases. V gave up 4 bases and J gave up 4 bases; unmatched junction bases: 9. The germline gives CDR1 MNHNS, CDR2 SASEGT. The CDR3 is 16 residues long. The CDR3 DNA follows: TGTGCCAGCAGTGCTGGGACAGGAGGCGATAATCAGCCCCAGCATTTT. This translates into CASSAGTGGDNQPQHF.

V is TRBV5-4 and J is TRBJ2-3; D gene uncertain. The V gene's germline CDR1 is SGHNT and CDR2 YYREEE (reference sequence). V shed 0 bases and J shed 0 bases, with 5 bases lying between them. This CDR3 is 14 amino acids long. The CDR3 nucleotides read TGTGCCAGCAGCTTGGACCAAAGCACAGATACGCAGTATTTT. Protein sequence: CASSLDQSTDTQYF.

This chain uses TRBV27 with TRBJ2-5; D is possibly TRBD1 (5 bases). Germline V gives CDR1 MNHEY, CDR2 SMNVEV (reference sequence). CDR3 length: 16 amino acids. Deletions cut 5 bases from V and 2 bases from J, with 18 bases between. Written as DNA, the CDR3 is TGTGCCAGCAGTCCCCGATACGACAGTGAACAAGAGACCCAGTACTTC. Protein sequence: CASSPRYDSEQETQYF.

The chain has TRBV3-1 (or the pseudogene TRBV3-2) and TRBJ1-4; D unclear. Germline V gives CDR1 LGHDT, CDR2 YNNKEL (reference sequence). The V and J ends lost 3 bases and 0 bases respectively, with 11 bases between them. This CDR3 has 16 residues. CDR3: CASSHFTASTNEKLFF. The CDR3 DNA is TGTGCCAGCAGCCACTTCACAGCTTCAACTAATGAAAAACTGTTTTTT.

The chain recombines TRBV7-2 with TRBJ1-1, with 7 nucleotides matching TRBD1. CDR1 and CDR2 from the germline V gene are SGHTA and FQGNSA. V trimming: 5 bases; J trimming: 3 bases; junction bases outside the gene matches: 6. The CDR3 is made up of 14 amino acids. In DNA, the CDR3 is TGTGCCAGCAGCCTCGGGACAGTCGACACTGAAGCTTTCTTT. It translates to CASSLGTVDTEAFF.

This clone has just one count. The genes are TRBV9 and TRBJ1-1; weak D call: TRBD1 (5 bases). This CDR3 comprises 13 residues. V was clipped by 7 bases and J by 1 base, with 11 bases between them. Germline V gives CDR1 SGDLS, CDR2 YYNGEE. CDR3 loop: CASGEQGNTEAFF. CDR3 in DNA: TGTGCCAGCGGGGAGCAGGGGAACACTGAAGCTTTCTTT.

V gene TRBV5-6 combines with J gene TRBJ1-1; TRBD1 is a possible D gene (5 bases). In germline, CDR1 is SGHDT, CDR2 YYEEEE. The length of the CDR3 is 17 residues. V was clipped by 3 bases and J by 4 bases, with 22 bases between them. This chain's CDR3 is CASSSPGLVWESTEAFF. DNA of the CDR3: TGTGCCAGCAGCTCACCGGGGCTAGTGTGGGAGAGCACTGAAGCTTTCTTT.

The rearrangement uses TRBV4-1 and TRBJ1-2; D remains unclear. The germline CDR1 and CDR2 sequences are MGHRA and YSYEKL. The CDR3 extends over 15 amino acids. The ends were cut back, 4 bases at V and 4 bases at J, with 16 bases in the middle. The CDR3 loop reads CASSPDNLLLYGYTF. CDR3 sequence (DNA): TGCGCCAGCAGCCCTGACAACCTATTACTCTATGGCTACACCTTC.

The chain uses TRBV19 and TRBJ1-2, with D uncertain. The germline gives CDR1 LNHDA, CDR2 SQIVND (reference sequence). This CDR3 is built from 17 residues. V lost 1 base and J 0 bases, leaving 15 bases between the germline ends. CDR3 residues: CASSIGVSRDSNYGYTF. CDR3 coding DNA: TGTGCCAGTAGTATAGGCGTTTCAAGAGATTCTAACTATGGCTACACCTTC.

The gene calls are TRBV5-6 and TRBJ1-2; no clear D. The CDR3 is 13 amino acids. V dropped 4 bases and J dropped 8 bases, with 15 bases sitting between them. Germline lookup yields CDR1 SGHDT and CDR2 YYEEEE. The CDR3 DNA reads TGTGCCAGCAGCCAACGCTGGATCCCCGGCTACACCTTC. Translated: CASSQRWIPGYTF. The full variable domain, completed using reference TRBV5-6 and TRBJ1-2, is DAGVTQSPTHLIKTRGQQVTLRCSPKSGHDTVSWYQQALGQGPQFIFQYYEEEERQRGNFPDRFSGHQFPNYSSELNVNALLLGDSALYLCASSQRWIPGYTFGSGTRLTVV.

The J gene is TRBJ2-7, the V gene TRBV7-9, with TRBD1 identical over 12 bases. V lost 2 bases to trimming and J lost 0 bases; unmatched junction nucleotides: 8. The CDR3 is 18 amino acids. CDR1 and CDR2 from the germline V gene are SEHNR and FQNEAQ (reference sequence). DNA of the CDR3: TGTGCCAGCAGCTTAATTGGGACAGGGGGCCCCCTCTCCTACGAGCAGTACTTC. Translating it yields CASSLIGTGGPLSYEQYF.

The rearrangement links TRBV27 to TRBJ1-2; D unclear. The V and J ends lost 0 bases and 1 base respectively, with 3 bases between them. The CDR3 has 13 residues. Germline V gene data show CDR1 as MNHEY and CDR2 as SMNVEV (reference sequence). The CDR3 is CASSLSGNYGYTF. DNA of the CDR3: TGTGCCAGCAGTTTATCGGGTAACTATGGCTACACCTTC.

The CDR3 loop is CASSQKRDSGNTGELFF. In DNA, the CDR3 is TGCGCCAGCAGCCAAAAAAGGGATAGCGGGAATACCGGGGAGCTGTTTTTT. The chain carries TRBV4-1 and TRBJ2-2; the match to TRBD2 covers 8 bases. Germline V gene sequence: CDR1 MGHRA, CDR2 YSYEKL. The junction had 10 bases not matched to a gene; V was cut back by 2 bases and J by 5 bases. This CDR3 has 17 residues.

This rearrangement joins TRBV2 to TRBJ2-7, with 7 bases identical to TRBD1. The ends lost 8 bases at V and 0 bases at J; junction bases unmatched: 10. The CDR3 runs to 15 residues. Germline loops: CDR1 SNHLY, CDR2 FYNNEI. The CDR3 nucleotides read TGTGCCAGCTGTTGGACCGGGACAGACTCCTACGAGCAGTACTTC. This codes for CASCWTGTDSYEQYF. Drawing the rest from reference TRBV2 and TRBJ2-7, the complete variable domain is EPEVTQTPSHQVTQMGQEVILRCVPISNHLYFYWYRQILGQKVEFLVSFYNNEISEKSEIFDDQFSVERPDGSNFTLKIRSTKLEDSAMYFCASCWTGTDSYEQYFGPGTRLTVT.

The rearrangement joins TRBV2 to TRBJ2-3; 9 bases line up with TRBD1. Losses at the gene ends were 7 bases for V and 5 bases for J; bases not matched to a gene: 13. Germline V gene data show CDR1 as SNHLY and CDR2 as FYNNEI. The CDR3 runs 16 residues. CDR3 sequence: CASTKRVRQGVDTQYF. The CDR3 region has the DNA TGTGCCAGCACCAAAAGGGTGAGACAGGGGGTAGATACGCAGTATTTT.

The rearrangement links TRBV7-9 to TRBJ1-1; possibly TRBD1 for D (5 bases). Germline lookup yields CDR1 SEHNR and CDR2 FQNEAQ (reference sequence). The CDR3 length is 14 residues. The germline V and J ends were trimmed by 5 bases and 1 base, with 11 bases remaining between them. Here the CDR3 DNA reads TGTGCCAGCAGCGCCCAGGGTAGGAACACTGAAGCTTTCTTT. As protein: CASSAQGRNTEAFF.

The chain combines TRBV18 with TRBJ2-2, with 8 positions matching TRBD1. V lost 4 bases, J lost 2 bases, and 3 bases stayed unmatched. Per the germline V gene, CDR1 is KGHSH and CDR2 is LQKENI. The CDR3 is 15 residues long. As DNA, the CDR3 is TGTGCCAGCTCACTACAGGGGGTTAACACCGGGGAGCTGTTTTTT. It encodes CASSLQGVNTGELFF.

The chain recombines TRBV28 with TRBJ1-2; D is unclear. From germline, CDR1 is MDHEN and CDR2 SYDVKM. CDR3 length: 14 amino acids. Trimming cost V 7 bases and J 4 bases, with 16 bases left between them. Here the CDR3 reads CASMAGPRGYGYTF. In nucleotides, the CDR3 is TGTGCCAGCATGGCAGGACCTCGCGGCTATGGCTACACCTTC.